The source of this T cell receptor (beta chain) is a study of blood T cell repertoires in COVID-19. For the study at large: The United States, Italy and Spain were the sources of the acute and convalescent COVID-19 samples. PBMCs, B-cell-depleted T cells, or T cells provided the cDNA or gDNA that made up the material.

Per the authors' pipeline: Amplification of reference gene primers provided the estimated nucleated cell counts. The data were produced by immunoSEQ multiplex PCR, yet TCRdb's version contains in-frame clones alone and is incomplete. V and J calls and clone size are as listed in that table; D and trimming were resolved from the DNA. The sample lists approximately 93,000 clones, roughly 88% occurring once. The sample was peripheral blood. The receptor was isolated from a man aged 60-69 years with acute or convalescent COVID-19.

The DNA for the CDR3 is TGCAGTGCTAGTAGGACTTATAGCTCCTACGAGCAGTACTTC. This gives the protein CSASRTYSSYEQYF. V and J are TRBV20-1 and TRBJ2-7; perhaps TRBD2 as D (5 bases). Germline V gives CDR1 DFQATT, CDR2 SNEGSKA (reference sequence). CDR3 length equals 14 residues. V was pared by 3 bases and J by 0 bases, with 12 bases between.